This T cell receptor (beta chain) was recovered during a study of technical replicates of blood from a few donors. Sequenced by immunoSEQ multiplex PCR; TCRdb stores in-frame clones only, minus some. The data hold some 15,000 clones, with around nine tenths observed a single time. Material: PBMCs. The TCR comes from a human donor in good health.

The CDR3 DNA reads as TGCGCCAGCAGCGAAGGGGGAGAGCAGTACTTC. This encodes CASSEGGEQYF. This chain joins TRBV5-1 and TRBJ2-7, with D perhaps TRBD1 (6 bases). The CDR3 runs 11 residues. Germline lookup yields CDR1 SGHRS and CDR2 YFSETQ. Trimming pared 4 bases from V and 7 bases from J, leaving 9 bases between.